Below are 27 T cell receptor beta chains sequenced from a single sample in a study of a mutant IDH1 vaccine in newly diagnosed glioma. Time point meaning: week 23, last vaccination. Vaccinated patients received 300 ug of mutant IDH1 20-mer peptide per dose, with topical imiquimod. The antigens for these receptors are not known. The table came from immunoSEQ multiplex PCR; TCRdb's copy has only in-frame clones and leaves some out. The sample contains 50,000 to 85,000 clones, roughly 84% of which appear only once. The sample consisted of PBMCs, taken from a glioma patient whose treatment included an IDH1 peptide vaccine. The source of these receptors is a man younger than 35 with glioma.

The V gene is TRBV19, the J gene TRBJ2-1; D is tentatively TRBD1 or TRBD2 (6 bases each). This CDR3 is built from 13 residues. Trimming removed 1 base at V and 8 bases at J, with 9 bases between. Per germline, CDR1 LNHDA and CDR2 SQIVND (reference sequence). The CDR3 DNA is TGTGCCAGTAGTATAGTGGGGGGCGATGAGCAGTTCTTC. This encodes CASSIVGGDEQFF. Full variable domain (outside the CDR3, taken from reference TRBV19 and TRBJ2-1): DGGITQSPKYLFRKEGQNVTLSCEQNLNHDAMYWYRQDPGQGLRLIYYSQIVNDFQKGDIAEGYSVSREKKESFPLTVTSAQKNPTAFYLCASSIVGGDEQFFGPGTRLTVL.

This clone was detected only once. The V gene is TRBV4-2, the J gene TRBJ2-1, with 11 bases identical to TRBD2. The V and J ends lost 2 bases and 8 bases, in that order; junction bases with no gene match: 14. CDR1 and CDR2 (germline): LGHNA, YNFKEQ. The CDR3 length is 18 residues. The CDR3, as DNA: TGTGCCAGCAGCCAACGTAACCTGCGGCTAGCGGGGGGTCATGAGCAGTTCTTC. Amino acid sequence: CASSQRNLRLAGGHEQFF.

This clone occurred a few times. The gene calls are TRBV28 and TRBJ1-1, with unresolved D. Trimming removed 6 bases from V and 4 bases from J, with 15 bases in between. This CDR3 comprises 14 residues. Germline V lookup: CDR1 MDHEN, CDR2 SYDVKM. The CDR3: CASSRWSRPTEAFF. DNA for the CDR3: TGTGCCAGCAGCCGCTGGTCCAGACCCACTGAAGCTTTCTTT.

This clone occurred a few times. The chain recombines TRBV5-6 with TRBJ1-1; D is perhaps TRBD1 (5 bases). The germline V gene encodes CDR1 SGHDT and CDR2 YYEEEE. V lost 0 bases and J 7 bases, leaving 10 bases between the germline ends. The CDR3 is 13 amino acids. Written as DNA, the CDR3 is TGTGCCAGCAGCTTGGCCTGGGGGGGTGAAGCTTTCTTT. This gives the protein CASSLAWGGEAFF.

The V call is TRBV19, the J call TRBJ1-5; TRBD1 matches at 11 bases. The junction had 17 bases not matched to a gene; V was cut back by 4 bases and J by 6 bases. Germline CDR1 LNHDA, CDR2 SQIVND (reference sequence). This CDR3 has 19 residues. The DNA for the CDR3 is TGTGCCAGTAGTACCCGAGGACAGGGGGCCGATGTTATACGTCAGCCCCAGCATTTT. Its protein product is CASSTRGQGADVIRQPQHF.

The genes are TRBV7-2 and TRBJ1-1, with no clear D. The V and J ends lost 5 bases and 2 bases respectively, with 15 bases between them. CDR3 size: 15 residues. Germline V gives CDR1 SGHTA, CDR2 FQGNSA. The CDR3 sequence is CASSLTTAKNTEAFF. The CDR3 DNA follows: TGTGCCAGCAGCCTCACGACGGCAAAAAACACTGAAGCTTTCTTT.

The chain couples TRBV4-1 to TRBJ1-5; 8 positions agree with TRBD1. The CDR3 is 18 amino acids. The V and J ends lost 1 base and 0 bases, in that order; junction bases with no gene match: 8. Germline V CDR1 and CDR2: MGHRA, YSYEKL. This CDR3 reads CASSQVTRQGYSNQPQHF. The CDR3 DNA reads as TGCGCCAGCAGCCAAGTAACCAGACAGGGGTATAGCAATCAGCCCCAGCATTTT.

The V call is TRBV5-1, the J call TRBJ1-4, with D hard to call. Germline CDR1 is SGHRS and CDR2 is YFSETQ. This CDR3 spans 16 amino acids. Between the trimmed V and J ends, which lost 0 bases and 3 bases, there was a span of 12 bases. This CDR3 is CASSLGDFWPNEKLFF. The CDR3 region has the DNA TGCGCCAGCAGCTTGGGGGATTTTTGGCCTAATGAAAAACTGTTTTTT.

The chain uses TRBV2 and TRBJ2-5; D not resolved. Trimming took off 4 bases at V and 5 bases at J, with 11 bases between the two ends. The CDR3 has 13 amino acids. Germline-derived CDR1 and CDR2 are SNHLY and FYNNEI. CDR3 amino acids: CASSVWSTETQYF. In DNA form, the CDR3 reads TGTGCCAGCAGTGTTTGGTCTACGGAGACCCAGTACTTC.

The chain has TRBV5-1 and TRBJ2-6, with TRBD1 identical over 8 bases. Germline CDR1 SGHRS, CDR2 YFSETQ. The CDR3 totals 16 residues. The ends lost 4 bases at V and 3 bases at J; junction bases unmatched: 6. The CDR3 DNA follows: TGCGCCAGCAGCCAGGACAGGGTTGGTGGGGCCAACGTCCTGACTTTC. This translates into CASSQDRVGGANVLTF. The full variable domain, rest sourced from reference TRBV5-1 and TRBJ2-6, is KAGVTQTPRYLIKTRGQQVTLSCSPISGHRSVSWYQQTPGQGLQFLFEYFSETQRNKGNFPGRFSGRQFSNSRSEMNVSTLELGDSALYLCASSQDRVGGANVLTFGAGSRLTVL.

The rearrangement uses TRBV6-5 and TRBJ1-2, with D perhaps matching TRBD1 (5 bases). The V and J ends lost 8 bases and 8 bases respectively, with 9 bases between them. Germline CDR1 MNHEY, CDR2 SVGAGI. The CDR3 spans 10 residues. The DNA of the CDR3 is TGTGCCAGCGGGGCTGGAGGCTACACCTTC. It codes for CASGAGGYTF.

The chain uses TRBV5-5 and TRBJ2-1, with 9 bases fitting TRBD2. Unmatched junction bases numbered 6, after V lost 4 bases and J lost 4 bases. Germline CDR1 and CDR2: SGHKS and YYEKEE (reference sequence). The CDR3 has 15 residues. For the CDR3, the DNA is TGTGCCAGCAGCCTGACTAGCGGAGATTACAATGAGCAGTTCTTC. The encoded protein is CASSLTSGDYNEQFF.

The rearrangement links TRBV7-9 to TRBJ2-7; D is ambiguous. The V end was cut by 5 bases, the J end by 5 bases, with 10 bases between. This CDR3 contains 12 residues. Germline V gene lookup returns CDR1 SEHNR and CDR2 FQNEAQ (reference sequence). The CDR3 region is CASSPDRDEQYF. The CDR3 nucleotides read TGTGCCAGCAGCCCTGATCGGGACGAGCAGTACTTC.

The V gene is TRBV7-2, the J gene TRBJ2-1, with 7 bases identical to TRBD1. The CDR3 sequence is 15 residues long. The germline gives CDR1 SGHTA, CDR2 FQGNSA. V was pared by 1 base and J by 7 bases, with 7 bases of the junction left unmatched. This CDR3 reads CASSLGSGRGNEQFF. CDR3 in DNA: TGTGCCAGCAGCTTAGGGTCAGGCAGGGGGAATGAGCAGTTCTTC.

This chain connects TRBV27 to TRBJ2-7; D ambiguous. Germline assignment: CDR1 MNHEY and CDR2 SMNVEV (reference sequence). This CDR3 has 13 residues. V dropped 3 bases and J dropped 1 base, with 7 bases sitting between them. This chain's CDR3 is CASSLGRSYEQYF. The CDR3 bases are TGTGCCAGCAGTTTGGGCAGGTCCTACGAGCAGTACTTC.

The V call is TRBV9, the J call TRBJ1-5; D gene uncertain. The germline V gene has CDR1 SGDLS and CDR2 YYNGEE. The CDR3 loop spans 13 amino acids. V lost 4 bases and J 1 base, leaving 6 bases between the germline ends. CDR3 nucleotide sequence: TGTGCCAGCAGCATGCACAGCAATCAGCCCCAGCATTTT. This gives the protein CASSMHSNQPQHF.

The rearrangement joins TRBV27 to TRBJ2-7; D not resolved. V lost 2 bases and J lost 3, with 8 bases in between. The CDR3 runs 13 residues. In germline, CDR1 is MNHEY, CDR2 SMNVEV (reference sequence). This CDR3 is CASSLRADYEQYF. As DNA, the CDR3 is TGTGCCAGCAGTTTACGGGCAGACTACGAGCAGTACTTC.

The V gene is TRBV5-8, the J gene TRBJ1-2; tentative D call: TRBD1 (5 bases). Between the trimmed V and J ends, which lost 1 base and 3 bases, there was a span of 16 bases. CDR1 and CDR2 (germline): SGHTS, YDEGEE. CDR3 length equals 16 residues. The CDR3 bases are TGTGCCAGCAGCTTGAACGGGGCAGGGTCCGACTATGGCTACACCTTC. It encodes CASSLNGAGSDYGYTF.

The chain links TRBV6-1 to TRBJ1-2; D is perhaps TRBD1 (6 bases). The CDR3 is 14 residues long. Germline-derived CDR1 and CDR2 are MNHNS and SASEGT. V lost 11 bases and J lost 5, with 21 bases in between. The CDR3 here is CAVARGPQEYGYTF. Here the CDR3 DNA reads TGTGCCGTTGCCCGGGGGCCCCAAGAGTATGGCTACACCTTC.

V and J are TRBV5-5 and TRBJ1-1; 7 bases are a match to TRBD1. Per germline, CDR1 SGHKS and CDR2 YYEKEE (reference sequence). Trimming removed 2 bases from V and 3 bases from J; junction bases left unmatched: 7. The CDR3 is 15 residues long. DNA for the CDR3: TGTGCCAGCAGCTTCCGTACGACAGGGTACACTGAAGCTTTCTTT. Translation: CASSFRTTGYTEAFF.

V gene TRBV5-1 combines with J gene TRBJ1-6; D uncertain. V lost 1 base and J 6 bases, leaving 11 bases between the germline ends. CDR3 size: 15 residues. Per germline, CDR1 SGHRS and CDR2 YFSETQ. The DNA for the CDR3 is TGCGCCAGCAGCTTGTCCGGGAACGGTAATTCACCCCTCCACTTT. Amino acid sequence: CASSLSGNGNSPLHF. The variable domain in full, completed from reference TRBV5-1 and TRBJ1-6, reads KAGVTQTPRYLIKTRGQQVTLSCSPISGHRSVSWYQQTPGQGLQFLFEYFSETQRNKGNFPGRFSGRQFSNSRSEMNVSTLELGDSALYLCASSLSGNGNSPLHFGNGTRLTVT.

CDR3 coding DNA: TGTGCCTGGGAAGACAGCGTGAACACTGAAGCTTTCTTT. Protein product: CAWEDSVNTEAFF. The rearrangement uses TRBV30 and TRBJ1-1, with D possibly being TRBD1 (5 bases). This CDR3 has 13 amino acids. Germline CDR1 reads GTSNPN; CDR2 reads SVGIG (reference sequence). V was clipped by 5 bases and J by 0 bases, with 10 bases between them.

CDR3: CASRLDRSSYNSPLHF. Written as DNA, the CDR3 is TGTGCCAGCAGGCTTGACAGAAGCTCCTATAATTCACCCCTCCACTTT. The gene calls are TRBV6-6 and TRBJ1-6; TRBD1 is a possible D gene (5 bases). Germline loops: CDR1 MNHNY, CDR2 SVGAGI (reference sequence). The CDR3 runs to 16 residues. Trimming took off 6 bases at V and 0 bases at J, with 12 bases between the two ends.

V is TRBV14 and J is TRBJ2-5; the D is unclear. This CDR3 is 15 amino acids long. Germline loops: CDR1 SGHDN, CDR2 FVKESK. Deletions cut 1 base from V and 5 bases from J, with 14 bases between. CDR3 bases: TGTGCCAGCAGCCAAGGCCTCTTCCGCGAGGAGACCCAGTACTTC. Residues: CASSQGLFREETQYF.

The V gene is TRBV5-1, the J gene TRBJ1-4; possibly TRBD1 for D (6 bases). Germline loops: CDR1 SGHRS, CDR2 YFSETQ. This CDR3 spans 15 amino acids. V lost 2 bases and J 3 bases, leaving 11 bases between the germline ends. CDR3 nucleotide sequence: TGCGCCAGCAGCTTAACAGGGATTCCTAATGAAAAACTGTTTTTT. This codes for CASSLTGIPNEKLFF. The full variable domain, completed using reference TRBV5-1 and TRBJ1-4, is KAGVTQTPRYLIKTRGQQVTLSCSPISGHRSVSWYQQTPGQGLQFLFEYFSETQRNKGNFPGRFSGRQFSNSRSEMNVSTLELGDSALYLCASSLTGIPNEKLFFGSGTQLSVL.

The rearrangement joins TRBV6-1 to TRBJ1-2; no clear D. Trimming removed 3 bases from V and 0 bases from J, with 2 bases in between. Germline V gives CDR1 MNHNS, CDR2 SASEGT. CDR3 length equals 12 residues. CDR3 sequence: CASSETNYGYTF. As DNA, the CDR3 is TGTGCCAGCAGTGAGACTAACTATGGCTACACCTTC.

The chain couples TRBV5-6 to TRBJ2-7; D might be TRBD1 (6 bases). Germline V gene data show CDR1 as SGHDT and CDR2 as YYEEEE. The CDR3 consists of 15 residues. Trimming took 4 bases from V and 3 from J, leaving 17 bases between them. The CDR3 bases are TGTGCCAGCAGCCCTGTGACAGGCCGACTCTACGAGCAGTACTTC. Translation gives CASSPVTGRLYEQYF.